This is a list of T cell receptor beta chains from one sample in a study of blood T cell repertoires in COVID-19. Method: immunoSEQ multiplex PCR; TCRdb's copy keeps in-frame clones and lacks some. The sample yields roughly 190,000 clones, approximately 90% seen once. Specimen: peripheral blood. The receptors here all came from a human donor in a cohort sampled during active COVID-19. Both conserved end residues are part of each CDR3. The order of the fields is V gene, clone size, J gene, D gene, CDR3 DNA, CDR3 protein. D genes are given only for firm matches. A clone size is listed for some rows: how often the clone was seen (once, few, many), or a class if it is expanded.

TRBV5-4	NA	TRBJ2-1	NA	TGTGCCAGCAGCTTGGCAGCAGGGACCTACAATGAGCAGTTCTTC	CASSLAAGTYNEQFF
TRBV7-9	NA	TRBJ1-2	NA	TGTGCCAGCAGCTTAGATTTACAGGGATCTCCCTATGGCTACACCTTC	CASSLDLQGSPYGYTF
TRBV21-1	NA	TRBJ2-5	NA	TGTGCCAGCAGCAAAGGGATACTTTGTCCGGGGGACGTTCAAGAGACCCAGTACTTC	CASSKGILCPGDVQETQYF
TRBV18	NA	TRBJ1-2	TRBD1	TGTGCCAGCTCACCAAAGGACAGGGTCTATGGCTACACCTTC	CASSPKDRVYGYTF
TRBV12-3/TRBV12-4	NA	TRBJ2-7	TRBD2	TGTGCCAGCACGGGAGGCGGGAGCTACGAGCAGTACTTC	CASTGGGSYEQYF
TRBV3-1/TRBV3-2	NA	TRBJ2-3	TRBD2	TGTGCCAGCAGCTCCGGACTAGCCATCGATACGCAGTATTTT	CASSSGLAIDTQYF
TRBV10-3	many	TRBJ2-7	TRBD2	TGTGCCATCAGTGGAAGACTAGCGGGAGTGCGCGAGCAGTACTTC	CAISGRLAGVREQYF
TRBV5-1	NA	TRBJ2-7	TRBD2	TGCGCCAGCAGCCCCAGGACTAGCGGGAGTCTGACCGAGCAGTACTTC	CASSPRTSGSLTEQYF
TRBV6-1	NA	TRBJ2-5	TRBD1	TGTGCCAGCAGTGAATTAACAGGGGGCTGGCAAGAGACCCAGTACTTC	CASSELTGGWQETQYF
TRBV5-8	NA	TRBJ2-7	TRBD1	TGTGCCAGCAGCTTGTACAGGGGTTACGAGCAGTACTTC	CASSLYRGYEQYF
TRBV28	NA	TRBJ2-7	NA	TGTGCCAGCAGTCCCGGGACATCCTACGAGCAGTACTTC	CASSPGTSYEQYF
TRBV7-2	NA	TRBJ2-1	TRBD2	TGTGCCAGCCTCTCTAGCGGGAGTAACGAGCAGTTCTTC	CASLSSGSNEQFF
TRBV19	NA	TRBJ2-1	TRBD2	TGTGCCAGTAGCGATAGACTAGCGGGATCCCTCTACAATGAGCAGTTCTTC	CASSDRLAGSLYNEQFF
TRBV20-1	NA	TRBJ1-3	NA	TGCAGTGCCCTAACGGGAAACACCATATATTTT	CSALTGNTIYF
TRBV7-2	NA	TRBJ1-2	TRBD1	TGTGCCAGCAGCTATAACAGGGGGCTTGGGTATGGCTACACCTTC	CASSYNRGLGYGYTF
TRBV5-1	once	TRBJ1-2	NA	TGCGCCAGCAGCTTCCAGGGGAACTATGGCTACACCTTC	CASSFQGNYGYTF
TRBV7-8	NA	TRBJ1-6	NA	TGTGCCAGCAGCTTACAACGGGAGGTCTATAATTCACCCCTCCACTTT	CASSLQREVYNSPLHF
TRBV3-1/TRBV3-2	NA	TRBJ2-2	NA	TGTGCCAGCAGCCAATCTCTACGAAACACCGGGGAGCTGTTTTTT	CASSQSLRNTGELFF
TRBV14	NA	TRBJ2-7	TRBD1	TGTGCCAGCAGCGAAACAGGGGGCCGCGAGCAGTACTTC	CASSETGGREQYF
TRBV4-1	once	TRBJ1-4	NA	TGCGCCAGCAGGCCGGTAGACAGGATTATTGAAAAACTGTTTTTT	CASRPVDRIIEKLFF
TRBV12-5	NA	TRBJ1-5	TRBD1	TGTGCTAGTGGTTTGGTACTTGGGGACAGCTATTTGTCAGCTAGGCCTAATCAGCCCCAGCATTTT	CASGLVLGDSYLSARPNQPQHF
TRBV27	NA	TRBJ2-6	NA	TGTGCCAGCAGTTTAATTAGCTCTGGGGCCAACGTCCTGACTTTC	CASSLISSGANVLTF
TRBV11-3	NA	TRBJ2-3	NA	TGTGCCAGCAGCTTTCAGGGGAACACAGATACGCAGTATTTT	CASSFQGNTDTQYF
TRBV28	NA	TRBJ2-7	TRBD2	TGTGCCAGCAGTTATAGCGGGAGGTACTCCTACGAGCAGTACTTC	CASSYSGRYSYEQYF
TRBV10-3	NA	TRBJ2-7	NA	TGTGCCATCAGTGAGCCTTACTCCGAGCAGTACTTC	CAISEPYSEQYF
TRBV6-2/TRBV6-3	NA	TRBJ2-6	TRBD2	TGTGCCAGCAGCCCTAGCGGGAGTAGCTTATCTGGGGCCAACGTCCTGACTTTC	CASSPSGSSLSGANVLTF
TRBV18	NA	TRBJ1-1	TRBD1	TGTGCCAGCTCCGACAGGGGGCGACCTGAAGCTTTCTTT	CASSDRGRPEAFF
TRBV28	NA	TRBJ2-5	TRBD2	TGTGCCAGCAGTCCTCCCCGGCTAGCGGGAGTAGAGACCCAGTACTTC	CASSPPRLAGVETQYF
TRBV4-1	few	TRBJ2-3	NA	TGCGCCAGCAGCCACCGGAGGGGCGATACGCAGTATTTT	CASSHRRGDTQYF
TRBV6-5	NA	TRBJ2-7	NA	TGTGCCAGCAGGAAGGGGGGGGCCCTTTACGAGCAGTACTTC	CASRKGGALYEQYF
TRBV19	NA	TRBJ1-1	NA	TGTGCCAGTAGGAACAGGGCGGGGAACACTGAAGCTTTCTTT	CASRNRAGNTEAFF
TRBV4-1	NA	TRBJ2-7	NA	TGCGCCAGCAGCCAAGTTGGAGGCTCCTACGAGCAGTACTTC	CASSQVGGSYEQYF
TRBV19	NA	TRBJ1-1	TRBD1	TGTGCCACTTCAAACGTTAACAGGGGCGCCAAGGGTGAAGCTTTCTTT	CATSNVNRGAKGEAFF
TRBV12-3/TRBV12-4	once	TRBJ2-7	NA	TGTGCCAGCAGTTCAATCTCCTACGAGCAGTACTTC	CASSSISYEQYF
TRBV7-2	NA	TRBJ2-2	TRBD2	TGTGCCAGCAGCTTATATGCTAGCGGGGGGGCCAGTACCGGGGAGCTGTTTTTT	CASSLYASGGASTGELFF
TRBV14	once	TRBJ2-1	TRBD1	TGTGCCAGCAGCCTAATCCCGGGACAGGGGGACAATGAGCAGTTCTTC	CASSLIPGQGDNEQFF
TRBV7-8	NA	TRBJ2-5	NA	TGTGCCAGCAGCTTAGAGCGGGTCCAAGAGACCCAGTACTTC	CASSLERVQETQYF
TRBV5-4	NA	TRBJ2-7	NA	TGTGCCAGCAGCCAACAGGGAACCTCCTACGAGCAGTACTTC	CASSQQGTSYEQYF